A selection of T cell receptor beta chains follows, all from one sample in a study of regulatory and conventional T cells in RAG deficiency. TCRdb's table, derived via immunoSEQ multiplex PCR, lists solely in-frame clones and lacks some. In the table there are 34,000 or so clones, about 89% of which are singletons. This sample also belongs to another study, concerning regulatory T cells.

The sequencing input was CD8+ T cells sorted from blood. Receptors were obtained from a human donor in good health. Both conserved end residues are part of each CDR3.

cdr3_aa v_call
CASSQEAASGAQETQYF TRBV4-1
CASSRVNTEAFF TRBV18
CATSRDEGATNEKLFF TRBV15
CASSPRGGVNTEAFF TRBV7-3
CASSSPAFF TRBV5-1
CAFSRTSGGTSTDTQYF TRBV2
CASGRDRGVHEQYF TRBV6-1
CASSVDRGTDTQYF TRBV9
CASSDREVETQYF TRBV6-5
CASRSTGNSNQPQHF TRBV6-6
CASSLARDRGGKETQYF TRBV5-1
CASSFTVLNSNQPQHF TRBV5-6
CASSESRGGVTEAFF TRBV10-1
CASSSGPTDEQYF TRBV28
CASSTGGDQPQHF TRBV28
CASSPVISNQPQHF TRBV7-2
CASSEGTGSSYEQYF TRBV6-1
CASSELPYRATTNYGYTF TRBV2
CASSQQGTSEAFF TRBV5-1
CASSQEAGQGANIQYF TRBV4-1
CATQDRGTEAFF TRBV6-1
CASSPGAGYNEQFF TRBV7-2
CASSRTRTNEKLFF TRBV6-1
CASGQETQYF TRBV6-5
CASSLEDRDYGYTF TRBV7-2
CATRPGGKNTEAFF TRBV28
CASSLDSSGVGELFF TRBV11-2
CASSWGRGVVREEQFF TRBV5-1
CAWSTGEQFF TRBV30
CASSIDRAQETQYF TRBV19
CASSQTRGTRGRETQYF TRBV4-2
CASSKGRAGSGNQPQHF TRBV21-1
CASSEAIAFF TRBV6-1
CASSRDPAETQYF TRBV7-6
CASSVAGGPWELFF TRBV7-2
CASSYSTSGPEAFF TRBV6-5
CAWSRRKESSLHF TRBV30
CASSYSGAGGGKTQYF TRBV6-5
CASSSTYGQNYGYTF TRBV5-4
CASSLSGTGNPEAFF TRBV27
CASSLSRGRVTEAFF TRBV28
CASSLRDGRTGELFF TRBV7-9
CASGGPNTEAFF TRBV7-6
CASSRRETNEKLFF TRBV19
CASATDVGPQHF TRBV6-5
CASSSRRLAGENEQFF TRBV7-2
CASTEGLGNTIYF TRBV18
CASSYGLAGGIETQYF TRBV6-6